The 11 T cell receptor beta chains in this list originate from one sample, sequenced in a study of blood T cell repertoires in COVID-19. Using immunoSEQ multiplex PCR, the repertoire was profiled, and TCRdb retains in-frame clones only, with some absent. The sample includes approximately 290,000 clones, over 75% of them seen just once. The sample consisted of PBMCs or T cells enriched from blood (not recorded which). These receptors all come from a woman between 25 and 40 years old who had recovered from COVID-19.

The chain recombines TRBV10-2 with TRBJ1-3; a weak D match, TRBD1 (6 bases). Germline values: CDR1 WSHSY, CDR2 SAAADI. Trimming left V 6 bases short and J 0 bases short, with 9 bases between. The CDR3 length is 14 residues. The CDR3 is CASSTGTSGNTIYF. The CDR3 nucleotides read TGCGCCAGCAGCACAGGGACCTCTGGAAACACCATATATTTT.

V gene TRBV28 combines with J gene TRBJ1-1; D unclear. The germline V gene has CDR1 MDHEN and CDR2 SYDVKM. V was shortened by 5 bases and J by 6 bases, with 7 bases between the two germline ends. The CDR3 is made up of 11 amino acids. CDR3 coding DNA: TGTGCCAGCAGTCAGGTGTCTGAAGCTTTCTTT. Protein: CASSQVSEAFF.

This rearrangement joins TRBV7-2 to TRBJ2-1; no firm D call. CDR3 length equals 15 residues. Trimming removed 5 bases from V and 0 bases from J, with 11 bases in between. The germline V gene encodes CDR1 SGHTA and CDR2 FQGNSA. Here the CDR3 reads CASSPTAGSYNEQFF. In DNA, the CDR3 is TGTGCCAGCAGCCCGACCGCAGGCTCCTACAATGAGCAGTTCTTC.

V and J are TRBV10-2 and TRBJ2-3; 11 positions agree with TRBD1. J gave up 3 bases and V 5 bases, and 10 bases lay outside the gene matches. This CDR3 has 17 amino acids. Germline lookup yields CDR1 WSHSY and CDR2 SAAADI. CDR3 nucleotides: TGCGCCAGCAGTTATCCCGGGACAGGGGGTCGAACAGATACGCAGTATTTT. Translated, it gives CASSYPGTGGRTDTQYF.

This clone showed up just once. The chain employs TRBV5-4 and TRBJ2-7; D unclear. Germline-derived CDR1 and CDR2 are SGHNT and YYREEE (reference sequence). The V and J ends lost 4 bases and 1 base respectively, with 18 bases between them. The CDR3 totals 16 residues. In DNA form, the CDR3 reads TGTGCCAGCAGCAAGGATCCGGGTCGGAGTTCCTACGAGCAGTACTTC. It translates to CASSKDPGRSSYEQYF.

The V call is TRBV6-1, the J call TRBJ2-1; TRBD1 matches at 7 bases. CDR3 length: 12 residues. V shed 3 bases and J 8 bases; nucleotides not matched to a gene: 1. Germline CDR1 is MNHNS and CDR2 is SASEGT. CDR3 coding DNA: TGTGCCAGCAGTGACACAGGGGATGAGCAGTTCTTC. Its protein is CASSDTGDEQFF.

This chain links TRBV5-1 with TRBJ2-2; D call uncertain. Germline values: CDR1 SGHRS, CDR2 YFSETQ. This CDR3 spans 14 amino acids. Trimming shortened V by 7 bases and J by 3 bases, and 13 bases separated the two germline ends. The DNA of the CDR3 is TGCGCCAGCGCACGGCAGGAAGACACCGGGGAGCTGTTTTTT. Encoded protein: CASARQEDTGELFF.

This chain uses TRBV9 with TRBJ1-2; 9 nucleotides align to TRBD1. There are 18 residues in the CDR3. From germline, CDR1 is SGDLS and CDR2 YYNGEE. After removal of 1 base from V and 6 bases from J, the junction contained 16 bases not matched to a gene. This CDR3 reads CASSVRMGQGGTGNGYTF. In nucleotides, the CDR3 is TGTGCCAGCAGCGTAAGGATGGGACAGGGAGGAACTGGGAATGGCTACACCTTC.

This chain connects TRBV6-5 to TRBJ2-2; D remains unclear. This CDR3 is built from 13 residues. V gave up 4 bases and J gave up 6 bases, with 9 bases separating them. CDR1 and CDR2 (germline): MNHEY, SVGAGI. This chain's CDR3 is CASSLVESGELFF. CDR3 nucleotides: TGTGCCAGCAGTTTGGTCGAGTCCGGGGAGCTGTTTTTT.

Only one count was recorded for this clone. This chain joins TRBV15 and TRBJ1-1; the match to TRBD1 covers 9 bases. Germline V gene sequence: CDR1 LNHNV, CDR2 YYDKDF (reference sequence). The CDR3 consists of 15 residues. The V segment lost 5 bases and the J segment 10 bases; nucleotides outside the gene matches: 14. The CDR3 DNA is TGTGCCACCAGCCCTCCCGGGACAGGGAGGGAGGTAGCTTTCTTT. Protein sequence: CATSPPGTGREVAFF.

This sequence joins TRBV28 and TRBJ1-5; 7 bases match TRBD1. V shed 5 bases and J 0 bases; nucleotides not matched to a gene: 1. The CDR3 spans 14 residues. CDR1 and CDR2 (germline): MDHEN, SYDVKM. The CDR3 DNA follows: TGTGCCAGCAGTAGACAGGGTAGCAATCAGCCCCAGCATTTT. This sequence encodes CASSRQGSNQPQHF.